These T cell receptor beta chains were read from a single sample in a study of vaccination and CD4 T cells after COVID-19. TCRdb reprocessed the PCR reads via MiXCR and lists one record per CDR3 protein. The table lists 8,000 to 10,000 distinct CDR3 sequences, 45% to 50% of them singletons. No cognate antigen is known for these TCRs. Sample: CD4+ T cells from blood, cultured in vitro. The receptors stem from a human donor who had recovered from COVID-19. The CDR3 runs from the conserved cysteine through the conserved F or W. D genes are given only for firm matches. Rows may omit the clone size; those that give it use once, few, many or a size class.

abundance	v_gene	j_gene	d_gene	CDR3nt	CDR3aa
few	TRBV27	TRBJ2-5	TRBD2	TGTGCCAGCAGTTCGATGATTAGCGGGAGGCTACGAGAGACCCAGTACTTC	CASSSMISGRLRETQYF
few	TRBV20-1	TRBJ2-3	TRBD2	TGCAGTGCGGCGGGGGGGGATACGCAGTATTTT	CSAAGGDTQYF
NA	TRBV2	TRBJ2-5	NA	TGTGCCAGCAGTGAACAGGGGCAAGAGACCCAGTACTTC	CASSEQGQETQYF
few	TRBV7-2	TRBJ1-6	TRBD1	TGTGCCAGCAGCCCAAGGACAGGGATCACCTATAATTCACCCCTCCACTTT	CASSPRTGITYNSPLHF
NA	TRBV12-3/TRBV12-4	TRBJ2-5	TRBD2	TGTGCCAGCAGTTCGGCTAGCGGGCGAAAAGAGACCCAGTACTTC	CASSSASGRKETQYF
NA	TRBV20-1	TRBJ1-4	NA	TGCAGTGCTAGAGGGGCGGAATGGGGTGAAAAACTGTTTTTT	CSARGAEWGEKLFF
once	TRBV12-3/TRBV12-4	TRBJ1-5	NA	TGTGCCAGCAGCTCCCTCTTCGGAGAGGGCAATCAGCCCCAGCATTTT	CASSSLFGEGNQPQHF
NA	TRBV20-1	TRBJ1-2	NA	TGCAGTGCTAATAGGCTGGGCTACACCTTC	CSANRLGYTF
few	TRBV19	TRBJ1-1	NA	TGTGCCAGTAGACCCGGGCCACGGAACACTGAAGCTTTCTTT	CASRPGPRNTEAFF
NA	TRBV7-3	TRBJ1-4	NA	TGTGCCAGCAGCCTAACGTCCGGACCAAATGAAAAACTGTTTTTT	CASSLTSGPNEKLFF
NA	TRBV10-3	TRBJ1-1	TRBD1	TGTGCCATCAGTGCTGACAGGGAGGGGACTGAAGCTTTCTTT	CAISADREGTEAFF
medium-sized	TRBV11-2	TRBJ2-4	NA	TGTGCCAGCGCCGAGGAGGCTTTCAACCTTTTAGCCAAAAACATTCAGTACTTC	CASAEEAFNLLAKNIQYF
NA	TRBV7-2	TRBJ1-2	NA	NA	CASSLRWQREQYFGPGHTF
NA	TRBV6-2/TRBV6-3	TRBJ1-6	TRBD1	TGTGCCAGCAGTTTGGTGGACAGGGCGGGATATTCACCCCTCCACTTT	CASSLVDRAGYSPLHF
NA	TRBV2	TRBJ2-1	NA	TGTGCCTCCCATGTTGAGGGCCCCTACAATGAGCAGTTCTTC	CASHVEGPYNEQFF
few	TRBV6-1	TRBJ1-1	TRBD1	TGTGCCAGCAGGGACAGGGGCCTGAACACTGAAGCTTTCTTT	CASRDRGLNTEAFF
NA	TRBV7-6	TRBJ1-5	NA	TGTGCCAGCAGCTTAGACAGCAATCAGCCCCAGCATTTT	CASSLDSNQPQHF
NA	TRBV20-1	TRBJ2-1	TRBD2	TGCAGTACACTAGCGGGGGGATACAATGAGCAGTTCTTC	CSTLAGGYNEQFF
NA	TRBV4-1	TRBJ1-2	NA	TGCGCCAGCAGTCTGGGGACCTCTAACTATGGCTACACCTTC	CASSLGTSNYGYTF
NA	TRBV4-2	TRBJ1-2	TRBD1	TGTGCCAGCAGCCAAGATGAACTTGGGACAGCAGCGAACTATGGCTACACCTTC	CASSQDELGTAANYGYTF
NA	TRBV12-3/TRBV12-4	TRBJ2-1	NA	TGTGCCAGCACTTTTACCAGGGGAATCGGCAATGAGCAGTTCTTC	CASTFTRGIGNEQFF
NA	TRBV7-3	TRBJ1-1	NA	TGTGCCAGCAGCTTATTAGGCGTTGACACTGAAGCTTTCTTT	CASSLLGVDTEAFF
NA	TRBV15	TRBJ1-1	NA	TGTGCCACCAGCAGAGCCTCAGGGGCGCCACTAAACACTGAAGCTTTCTTT	CATSRASGAPLNTEAFF
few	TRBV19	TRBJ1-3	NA	TGTGCCAGTAGTATACAGGGCCACTCTGGAAACACCATATATTTT	CASSIQGHSGNTIYF
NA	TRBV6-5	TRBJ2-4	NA	TGTGCCAGCAGTTACTCGTTTATAGGCCTAGCCAAAAACATTCAGTACTTC	CASSYSFIGLAKNIQYF
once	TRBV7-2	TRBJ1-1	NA	TGTGCCAGCAGCCAGAGAACCGGACGGTTCACTGAAGCTTTCTTT	CASSQRTGRFTEAFF
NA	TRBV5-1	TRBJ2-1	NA	TGCGCCAGCGTGACGGACTCTTCAAATGAGCAGTTCTTC	CASVTDSSNEQFF
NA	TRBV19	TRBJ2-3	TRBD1	TGTGCCAGTAGTATAGAGGAGACAGGGTGGTCGCGCACAGATACGCAGTATTTT	CASSIEETGWSRTDTQYF
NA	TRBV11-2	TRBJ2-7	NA	TGTGCCAGCAGCCCACAGGGCGACGAGCAGTACTTC	CASSPQGDEQYF
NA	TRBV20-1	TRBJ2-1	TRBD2	TGCAGTGCTATACCGGGACTAGCGGGGGGCCCATACAATGAGCAGTTCTTC	CSAIPGLAGGPYNEQFF
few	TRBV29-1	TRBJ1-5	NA	TGCAGCGTTGTGGAGAAGGGGGGTTTGGGACAGCCCCAGCATTTT	CSVVEKGGLGQPQHF
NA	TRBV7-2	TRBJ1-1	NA	TGTGCCAGCAGCTTAAAGGCAGGGTATAGGTCTGAAGCTTTCTTT	CASSLKAGYRSEAFF
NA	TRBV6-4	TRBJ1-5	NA	TGTGCCAGCAGCTCCCAATGGGGTCCCCTATATAGCAATCAGCCCCAGCATTTT	CASSSQWGPLYSNQPQHF
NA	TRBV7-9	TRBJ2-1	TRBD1	TGTGCCAGCAGCTTATATCCAGGGGGCTACAATGAGCAGTTCTTC	CASSLYPGGYNEQFF
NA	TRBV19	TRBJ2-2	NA	TGTGCCAGTAGCCGCGGAGTAACGAACACCGGGGAGCTGTTTTTT	CASSRGVTNTGELFF
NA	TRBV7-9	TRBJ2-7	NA	TGTGCCAGCAGCCCCCGACAGAGATACTCCGAGCAGTACTTC	CASSPRQRYSEQYF
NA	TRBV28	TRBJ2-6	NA	TGTGCCAGCAGTTTATGGCAGGGGTCAGGTCCTGGGGCCAACGTCCTGACTTTC	CASSLWQGSGPGANVLTF
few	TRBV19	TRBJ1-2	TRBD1	TGTGCCAGTAGGATCGGGACAGAACAGTATGGCTACACCTTC	CASRIGTEQYGYTF
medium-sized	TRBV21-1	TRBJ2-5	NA	TGTGCCAGCAGTCCCTGGGACACCGACAGGGAAGAGACCCAGTACTTC	CASSPWDTDREETQYF
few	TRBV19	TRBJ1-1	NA	TGTGCCAGTAGAGTGGCGAACAGCCAGAACACTGAAGCTTTCTTT	CASRVANSQNTEAFF
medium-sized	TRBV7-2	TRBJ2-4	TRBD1	TGTGCCAGCAGCCCCCGGACAGGACTCAACAAAAACATTCAGTACTTC	CASSPRTGLNKNIQYF
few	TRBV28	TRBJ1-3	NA	TGTGCCAGCAGTTTTGAGGGTGCCAGACTCTCTGGAAACACCATATATTTT	CASSFEGARLSGNTIYF
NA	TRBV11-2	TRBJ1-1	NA	TGTGCCAGCAGCTTACAAGCGAACACTGAAGCTTTCTTT	CASSLQANTEAFF
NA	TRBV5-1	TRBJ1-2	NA	TGCGCCAGCAGCTTGGGAAGTCTGGGCTATGGCTACACCTTC	CASSLGSLGYGYTF
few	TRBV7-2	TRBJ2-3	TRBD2	TGTGCCAGCAGCTTGTTTTCTAGCGGGAGGGATACGCAGTATTTT	CASSLFSSGRDTQYF
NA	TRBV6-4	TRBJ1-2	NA	TGTGCCAGCAGTGACTCTCGGGGGACGAGAGGCTACACCTTC	CASSDSRGTRGYTF
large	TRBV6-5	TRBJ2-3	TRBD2	TGTGCCAGCAGTTACTCCGGGACTAGCGGGGGGAGCACAGATACGCAGTATTTT	CASSYSGTSGGSTDTQYF
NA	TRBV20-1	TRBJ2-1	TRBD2	TGCAGTGCAAAGACTAGCGGCAGCTCCTACAATGAGCAGTTCTTC	CSAKTSGSSYNEQFF
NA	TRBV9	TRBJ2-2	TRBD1	TGTGCCAGCAGTAGGAACAGGGGGCTTCGGGGGGAGCTGTTTTTT	CASSRNRGLRGELFF
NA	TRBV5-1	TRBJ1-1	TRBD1	TGCGCCAGCAGCTCTACTCAGGGGGTCGCGAGAACTGAAGCTTTCTTT	CASSSTQGVARTEAFF
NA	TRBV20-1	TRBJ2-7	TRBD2	TGCAGTGCTGATCAGCCCCGGGGGACTAGCGGGATATACGGGCAGTACTTC	CSADQPRGTSGIYGQYF
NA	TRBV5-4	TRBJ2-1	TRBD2	TGTGCCAGCAGCTGGACTAGCGGGGGGGCCGATGAGCAGTTCTTC	CASSWTSGGADEQFF
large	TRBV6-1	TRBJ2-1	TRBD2	TGTGCCAGCAGTGCCGGGACTAGGGGGAAGGGTGACAATGAGCAGTTCTTC	CASSAGTRGKGDNEQFF
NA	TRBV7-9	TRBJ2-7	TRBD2	TGTGCCAGCAGCATAGTAGCGGGAGGCTACGAGCAGTACTTC	CASSIVAGGYEQYF